This TCR beta chain was profiled in a study of T cell responses to AZD1222 COVID-19 vaccine. Study results and caveats: Just a handful of people given AZD1222 tested seropositive at baseline. Distributed over spike, vaccine-associated CD4 TCRs predominated at 160-218 and 743-854. Sampled repertoires all dated from after the peak T cell response. Clonal diversity may have been underestimated, and the donors were mostly white British, with more females than males.

V was shortened by 6 bases and J by 3 bases, with 18 bases between the two germline ends. CDR3 length: 15 residues. Germline V lookup: CDR1 MNHEY, CDR2 SVGAGI. Profiling relied on immunoSEQ multiplex PCR, and the TCRdb table lists in-frame clones only, not all of them. Here the sample spans about 150,000 clones, around nine tenths being singletons. Regarding this clone: Its specificity is unknown.

The clonotype comes from an adult who received the AZD1222 COVID-19 vaccine. The chain carries TRBV6-5 and TRBJ2-7, with D perhaps TRBD1 (6 bases). The material sequenced was peripheral blood, taken 28 days after the second AZD1222 dose. CDR3 DNA: TGTGCCAGCAGCAAGAAAGTACAGGGTATCTACGAGCAGTACTTC. Its translation is CASSKKVQGIYEQYF.